This TCR beta chain came from a study of blood T cells in healthy people across ages. Sample-barcoded 5' priming and a J-beta primer mix drove a second PCR of 7 to 11 cycles. Through a template-switch adaptor with 12 random nucleotides, each cDNA molecule received a tag. TCRdb ran MiXCR on the 5' RACE reads and lists one entry per CDR3 protein. Of roughly 900,000 distinct CDR3 sequences in the sample, 40% to 60% were seen once. Findings of the study overall: Among long-lived donors, naive CD4+ cells were more numerous and diversity higher than in aged donors.

From germline, CDR1 is SNHLY and CDR2 FYNNEI. V was cut by 6 bases and J by 14 bases, with 13 bases left in between. The CDR3 sequence is 11 residues long. As to this clonotype: Its target is unknown.

Sequencing was performed on blood. V and J are TRBV2 and TRBJ1-4; D not resolved. The TCR was taken from a young man in good health. CDR3 region: CASSLLEWLFF. The CDR3 coding sequence is TGTGCCAGCAGCCTACTGGAGTGGCTGTTTTTT.